The 20 T cell receptor beta chains below come from one sample, sequenced in a study of identifying expanded T cells in peripheral blood (dated by TCRdb to between 2019 and 2020). The library was produced with the immunoSEQ multiplex PCR assay. TCRdb took this table from immuneACCESS and kept in-frame rearrangements with V and J called. Such tables lack part of the clones; where checked against another copy, unresolved V genes explain under half of the gap, and the rest is unexplained. This sample gives 70,000 to 95,000 clones in total; roughly 90% of them show up just once. The top ten hold 7.3% of the sample. What was sequenced was blood. These receptor sequences come from a person between 18 and 75 years old in good health.

This chain joins TRBV7-6 and TRBJ1-4; D is unresolved. Trimming removed 1 base from V and 0 bases from J, with 9 bases in between. CDR1 and CDR2 (germline): SGHVS, FNYEAQ. The length of the CDR3 is 16 residues. The CDR3 sequence: CASSLVPGATNEKLFF. The CDR3, as DNA: TGTGCCAGCAGCTTAGTCCCGGGCGCAACTAATGAAAAACTGTTTTTT.

V and J are TRBV19 and TRBJ1-2; no clear D gene. CDR1 and CDR2 from the germline V gene are LNHDA and SQIVND (reference sequence). This CDR3 region has 14 residues. V was clipped by 4 bases and J by 4 bases, with 13 bases between them. The CDR3 loop is CASSTRTLSYGYTF. CDR3 DNA sequence: TGTGCCAGTAGTACCCGGACGCTGAGCTATGGCTACACCTTC.

The chain combines TRBV5-1 with TRBJ2-5; D unclear. The V gene's germline CDR1 is SGHRS and CDR2 YFSETQ. Trimming left V 0 bases short and J 0 bases short, with 12 bases between. The CDR3 length is 16 residues. The CDR3 spells CASSLGQVPYQETQYF. The CDR3 coding sequence is TGCGCCAGCAGCTTGGGGCAGGTCCCGTACCAAGAGACCCAGTACTTC.

The chain combines TRBV7-9 with TRBJ1-1; D not certain. This CDR3 spans 14 amino acids. Trimming cost V 4 bases and J 7 bases, with 16 bases left between them. CDR1 and CDR2 (germline): SEHNR, FQNEAQ (reference sequence). CDR3 sequence: CASSSSETAFEAFF. The CDR3 DNA reads TGTGCCAGCAGCTCCTCCGAGACTGCCTTTGAAGCTTTCTTT.

The V call is TRBV9, the J call TRBJ1-1; no firm D call. CDR1 is SGDLS and CDR2 is YYNGEE in the germline V gene. This CDR3 is built from 15 residues. Trimming took off 2 bases at V and 2 bases at J, with 13 bases between the two ends. CDR3 DNA sequence: TGTGCCAGCAGCGTTGGGTCTTTCTCTAACACTGAAGCTTTCTTT. It specifies CASSVGSFSNTEAFF. The full variable domain, with the rest looked up from reference TRBV9 and TRBJ1-1, is DSGVTQTPKHLITATGQRVTLRCSPRSGDLSVYWYQQSLDQGLQFLIQYYNGEERAKGNILERFSAQQFPDLHSELNLSSLELGDSALYFCASSVGSFSNTEAFFGQGTRLTVV.

V and J are TRBV27 and TRBJ1-1, with D possibly being TRBD1 (6 bases). CDR3 size: 14 residues. Germline V gene lookup returns CDR1 MNHEY and CDR2 SMNVEV (reference sequence). Trimming removed 6 bases from V and 8 bases from J, with 19 bases in between. CDR3 protein: CASSPVRYRDEAFF. CDR3 nucleotide sequence: TGTGCCAGCAGCCCCGTGCGCTACAGGGACGAAGCTTTCTTT.

The chain employs TRBV11-2 and TRBJ2-7; a possible D gene is TRBD2 (5 bases). CDR1 and CDR2 from the germline V gene are SGHAT and FQNNGV. The V gene lost 5 bases and the J gene lost 2 bases, with 16 bases spanning the gap. CDR3 length equals 15 residues. CDR3 sequence (DNA): TGTGCCAGCAGCCCCCACCACGGGGTTACCTACGAGCAGTACTTC. It translates to CASSPHHGVTYEQYF.

The chain employs TRBV7-9 and TRBJ2-5, with 8 bases aligning to TRBD2. V was pared by 0 bases and J by 7 bases, with 4 bases of the junction left unmatched. CDR1 is SEHNR and CDR2 is FQNEAQ in the germline V gene (reference sequence). This CDR3 region has 14 residues. DNA for the CDR3: TGTGCCAGCAGCTTAGCACTAGCGGTGGGGACCCAGTACTTC. It yields the protein CASSLALAVGTQYF.

This chain joins TRBV5-1 and TRBJ1-1; possible D gene TRBD1, 6 bases. CDR1 and CDR2 (germline): SGHRS, YFSETQ. V gave up 2 bases and J gave up 3 bases, with 11 bases separating them. The CDR3 spans 14 residues. CDR3 DNA sequence: TGCGCCAGCAGCTTCAGGGGCCGGGACACTGAAGCTTTCTTT. Protein: CASSFRGRDTEAFF.

J is TRBJ2-3 and V is TRBV21-1; TRBD1 is taken as the D call from the table, unchecked against the DNA. TRBV21-1 is termed a pseudogene. CDR3 length: 17 amino acids. In DNA, the CDR3 is TGTGCCAGCAGCACACTGCAGGGGGTGTTTGTCACAGATACGCAGTATTTT. Translation gives CASSTLQGVFVTDTQYF.

This rearrangement joins TRBV7-9 to TRBJ1-2, with D unclear. Trimming took off 6 bases at V and 3 bases at J, with 5 bases between the two ends. Germline loops: CDR1 SEHNR, CDR2 FQNEAQ (reference sequence). There are 11 residues in the CDR3. Here the CDR3 reads CASRSDYGYTF. The CDR3 DNA reads as TGTGCCAGCAGAAGCGACTATGGCTACACCTTC. Full variable domain (remainder filled in from reference TRBV7-9 and TRBJ1-2): DTGVSQNPRHKITKRGQNVTFRCDPISEHNRLYWYRQTLGQGPEFLTYFQNEAQLEKSRLLSDRFSAERPKGSFSTLEIQRTEQGDSAMYLCASRSDYGYTFGSGTRLTVV.

The genes are TRBV7-2 and TRBJ1-5, with D possibly being TRBD1 (5 bases). This CDR3 is 16 amino acids long. Germline V gene sequence: CDR1 SGHTA, CDR2 FQGNSA. Between the trimmed V and J ends, which lost 1 base and 3 bases, there was a span of 13 bases. The CDR3 is CASSLVYAGNNQPQHF. CDR3 coding DNA: TGTGCCAGCAGCTTAGTGTATGCAGGGAACAATCAGCCCCAGCATTTT.

The genes are TRBV11-1 and TRBJ2-3; 7 bases map to TRBD2. The CDR3 spans 15 residues. The germline V gene has CDR1 SGHAT and CDR2 FQDESV (reference sequence). The V segment lost 5 bases and the J segment 3 bases; nucleotides outside the gene matches: 8. The CDR3 loop reads CASSRGDRITDTQYF. CDR3 nucleotide sequence: TGTGCCAGCAGCCGGGGGGACCGAATTACAGATACGCAGTATTTT.

This clone was detected once. This sequence joins TRBV19 and TRBJ1-1; D unresolved. Germline V gene data show CDR1 as LNHDA and CDR2 as SQIVND (reference sequence). Trimming removed 6 bases at V and 7 bases at J, with 12 bases between. The CDR3 runs 12 residues. The CDR3 coding sequence is TGTGCCAGTAGGAGCCCCGGGAGTGAAGCTTTCTTT. It codes for CASRSPGSEAFF.

This clone was recorded only once. The V gene is TRBV28, the J gene TRBJ2-3, with 8 bases matching TRBD2. The CDR3 runs to 14 residues. The V and J ends lost 5 bases and 5 bases, in that order; junction bases with no gene match: 6. Germline CDR1 reads MDHEN; CDR2 reads SYDVKM. The DNA of the CDR3 is TGTGCCAGCAGTCCAAGCGGGAGTGAAGATACGCAGTATTTT. The encoded protein is CASSPSGSEDTQYF.

V usage is TRBV25-1 and J usage is TRBJ1-2; a possible D gene is TRBD1 (5 bases). The germline V gene has CDR1 MGHDK and CDR2 SYGVNS. V was shortened by 5 bases and J by 10 bases, with 17 bases between the two germline ends. The CDR3 contains 13 residues. The CDR3 reads CASSPQGRSDYTF. The CDR3 DNA sequence: TGTGCCAGCAGTCCCCAGGGCAGGTCGGACTACACCTTC.

This rearrangement joins TRBV28 to TRBJ1-4; D might be TRBD1 (5 bases). The V end lost 4 bases, the J end lost 5 bases, and 14 bases lay between the germline ends. The CDR3 sequence is 15 residues long. Germline lookup yields CDR1 MDHEN and CDR2 SYDVKM. The CDR3 here is CASSSSGMDNEKLFF. CDR3 coding DNA: TGTGCCAGCAGTTCCTCAGGGATGGACAATGAAAAACTGTTTTTT.

The chain recombines TRBV4-1 with TRBJ2-7; D perhaps matches TRBD2 (6 bases). The V gene lost 4 bases and the J gene lost 2 bases, with 21 bases spanning the gap. This CDR3 contains 17 residues. In germline, CDR1 is MGHRA, CDR2 YSYEKL. The CDR3 is CASSPRGDSSATYEQYF. CDR3 in DNA: TGCGCCAGCAGCCCGCGGGGAGACAGTTCGGCCACCTACGAGCAGTACTTC.

The V call is TRBV25-1, the J call TRBJ2-7; D not certain. CDR1 is MGHDK, CDR2 SYGVNS, per germline. The CDR3 spans 13 residues. Trimming took 4 bases from V and 4 from J, leaving 11 bases between them. The DNA of the CDR3 is TGTGCCAGCAGTGTCGTTTTTGAGTACGAGCAGTACTTC. Translation gives CASSVVFEYEQYF.

The chain links TRBV7-6 to TRBJ2-7; 8 nucleotides align to TRBD1. Germline V lookup: CDR1 SGHVS, CDR2 FNYEAQ. The CDR3 spans 13 residues. The V segment lost 11 bases and the J segment 3 bases; nucleotides outside the gene matches: 9. CDR3 amino acids: CARKGTGGYEQYF. The CDR3 DNA reads TGTGCCCGAAAGGGCACAGGGGGCTACGAGCAGTACTTC.